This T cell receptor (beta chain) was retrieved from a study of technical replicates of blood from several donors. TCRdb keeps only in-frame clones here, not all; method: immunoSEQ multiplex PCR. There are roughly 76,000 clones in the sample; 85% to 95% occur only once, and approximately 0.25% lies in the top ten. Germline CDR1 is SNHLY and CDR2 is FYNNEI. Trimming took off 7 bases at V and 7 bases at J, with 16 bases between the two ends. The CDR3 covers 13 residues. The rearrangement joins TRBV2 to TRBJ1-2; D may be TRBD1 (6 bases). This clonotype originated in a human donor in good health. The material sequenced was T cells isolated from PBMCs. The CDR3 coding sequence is TGTGCCAGCAACAGGGCCCTCACCCCTGGCTACACCTTC. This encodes CASNRALTPGYTF.